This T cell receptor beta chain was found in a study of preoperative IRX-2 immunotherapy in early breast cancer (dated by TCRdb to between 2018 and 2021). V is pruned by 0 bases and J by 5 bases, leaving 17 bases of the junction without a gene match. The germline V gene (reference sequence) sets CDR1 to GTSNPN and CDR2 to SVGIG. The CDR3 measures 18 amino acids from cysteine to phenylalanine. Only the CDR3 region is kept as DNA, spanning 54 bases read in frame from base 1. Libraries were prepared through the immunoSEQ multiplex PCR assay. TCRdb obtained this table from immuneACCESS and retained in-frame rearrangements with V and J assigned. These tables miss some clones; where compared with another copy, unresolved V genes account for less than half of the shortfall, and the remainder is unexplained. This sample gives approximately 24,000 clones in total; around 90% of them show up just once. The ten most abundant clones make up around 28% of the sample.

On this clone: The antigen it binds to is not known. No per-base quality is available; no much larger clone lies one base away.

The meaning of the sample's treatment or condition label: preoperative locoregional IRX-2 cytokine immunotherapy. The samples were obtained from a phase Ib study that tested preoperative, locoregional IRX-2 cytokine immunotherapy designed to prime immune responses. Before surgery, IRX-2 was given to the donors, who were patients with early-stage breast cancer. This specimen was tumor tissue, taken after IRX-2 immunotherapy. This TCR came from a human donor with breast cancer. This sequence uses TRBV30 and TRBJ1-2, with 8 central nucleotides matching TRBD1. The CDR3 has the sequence CAWSVGVYRGAGGYGYTF. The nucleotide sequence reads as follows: TGTGCCTGGAGTGTAGGAGTGTACAGGGGGGCCGGGGGTTATGGCTACACCTTC.